Ten or more counts support the clone carrying this T cell receptor (beta chain). Its specificity is unknown. For TCR, cDNA came from 5'RACE template switching, which added a universal primer site and UMIs. From the 5' RACE reads, TCRdb called clonotypes with MiXCR, one entry per CDR3 protein. Of under 80,000 distinct CDR3 sequences listed, 7.4% are singletons. The CDR3 sequence is 16 residues long. Looked up from germline, CDR1 is SGHVS and CDR2 is FNYEAQ. The V gene end was trimmed by 1 base and the J gene end by 1 base; junction bases not matched to a gene: 4. The sample originates from a study of T cells after yellow fever vaccination. Study-level findings and limits: The secondary response peaked faster, at day 5 versus 15, but was weaker. A small share of clonotypes appeared in both CD4 and CD8 compartments.

Sequencing was performed on CD8+ T cells sorted from PBMCs, taken 15 days after the yellow fever booster vaccination. The TCR was taken from a man under 40 who received the YFV17D yellow fever vaccine. The chain employs TRBV7-6 and TRBJ2-5; 9 bases align to TRBD2. The CDR3 DNA sequence: TGTGCCAGCAGCTTAGTTACTAGCGGGCTCCAAGAGACCCAGTACTTC. Translated, it gives CASSLVTSGLQETQYF.